Shown below are 30 T cell receptor beta chains from a single sample sequenced in a study of T cells after posttransplantation cyclophosphamide. Assay: immunoSEQ multiplex PCR; the TCRdb copy retains only in-frame clones and omits some. Of under 3,500 clones listed, around 75% are singletons. What was sequenced was PBMCs. All receptors come from a man between 25 and 39 years old with a blood cancer, CMV-positive, and with a related stem cell donor.

This clone appeared a few times. This chain joins TRBV6-5 and TRBJ2-3; D is unresolved. Germline assignment: CDR1 MNHEY and CDR2 SVGAGI. The length of the CDR3 is 14 residues. The V end was cut by 3 bases, the J end by 4 bases, with 11 bases between. The CDR3 region has the DNA TGTGCCAGCAGTTATTATAGTTTTTCAGATACGCAGTATTTT. It is translated as CASSYYSFSDTQYF.

This chain uses TRBV11-1 with TRBJ1-2; D not certain. The CDR3 runs to 15 residues. Trimming stripped 8 bases from V and 4 bases from J, with 20 bases between. Germline lookup yields CDR1 SGHAT and CDR2 FQDESV (reference sequence). Written as DNA, the CDR3 is TGTGCCAGCCCCCCCGCCGCGGGCTCCCTCTATGGCTACACCTTC. Residues: CASPPAAGSLYGYTF.

J is TRBJ2-1 and V is TRBV6-6, with 11 bases aligning to TRBD1. Germline assignment: CDR1 MNHNY and CDR2 SVGAGI (reference sequence). The CDR3 length is 15 residues. V was pared by 6 bases and J by 5 bases, with 6 bases of the junction left unmatched. CDR3 amino acids: CASRLRDRGDNEQFF. DNA for the CDR3: TGTGCCAGCAGACTCCGGGACAGGGGGGACAATGAGCAGTTCTTC.

This clone has more than one count but fewer than ten. The rearrangement links TRBV27 to TRBJ1-1, with D maybe TRBD1 (5 bases). V gave up 3 bases and J gave up 3 bases, with 11 bases separating them. The CDR3 has 14 residues. CDR1 is MNHEY, CDR2 SMNVEV, per germline (reference sequence). The CDR3 reads CASSFGAWDTEAFF. DNA of the CDR3: TGTGCCAGCAGTTTTGGGGCTTGGGACACTGAAGCTTTCTTT.

The chain is built from TRBV9 and TRBJ2-3, with 8 nucleotides matching TRBD2. The germline gives CDR1 SGDLS, CDR2 YYNGEE. J was trimmed by 0 bases and V by 5 bases; bases with no gene match: 5. This CDR3 region has 15 residues. The CDR3 region is CASSPSGHSTDTQYF. The CDR3 bases are TGTGCCAGCAGTCCTAGCGGGCACAGCACAGATACGCAGTATTTT.

The chain recombines TRBV18 with TRBJ1-1, with D hard to call. Germline loops: CDR1 KGHSH, CDR2 LQKENI. The CDR3 consists of 14 residues. With 3 bases removed from V and 0 bases from J, the gap between germline ends came to 8 bases. This chain's CDR3 is CASSPRGMNTEAFF. CDR3 sequence (DNA): TGTGCCAGCTCACCCCGCGGGATGAACACTGAAGCTTTCTTT.

The chain employs TRBV28 and TRBJ2-7, with TRBD2 as a possible D gene (6 bases). The CDR3 totals 11 residues. Between the trimmed V and J ends, which lost 5 bases and 5 bases, there was a span of 7 bases. Germline loops: CDR1 MDHEN, CDR2 SYDVKM. This CDR3 reads CASSPGDEQYF. CDR3 sequence (DNA): TGTGCCAGCAGTCCGGGGGACGAGCAGTACTTC.

This clone is judged large. This chain connects TRBV5-6 to TRBJ2-1; D is possibly TRBD1 (6 bases). The V end lost 4 bases, the J end lost 0 bases, and 14 bases lay between the germline ends. The CDR3 covers 16 residues. The germline gives CDR1 SGHDT, CDR2 YYEEEE. CDR3 residues: CASSPLDSFSYNEQFF. The CDR3 bases are TGTGCCAGCAGCCCCCTGGACAGCTTCTCCTACAATGAGCAGTTCTTC.

V usage is TRBV7-9 and J usage is TRBJ1-6; 8 bases are a match to TRBD1. The V gene's germline CDR1 is SEHNR and CDR2 FQNEAQ (reference sequence). V dropped 0 bases and J dropped 13; count of bases not matched to a gene: 14. The CDR3 consists of 17 residues. CDR3 sequence reads: CASSLAGTGASLTPLHF. The CDR3 region has the DNA TGTGCCAGCAGCTTAGCGGGGACAGGAGCCTCGTTAACCCCCCTCCACTTT.

The V call is TRBV4-1, the J call TRBJ2-1, with D tentatively TRBD2 (6 bases). The germline CDR1 and CDR2 sequences are MGHRA and YSYEKL. The CDR3 totals 15 residues. Trimming cost V 1 base and J 10 bases, with 17 bases left between them. CDR3 in DNA: TGCGCCAGCAGCCAAGTCCGGGACTCCGGCCGGGAGCAGTTCTTC. This gives the protein CASSQVRDSGREQFF.

V gene TRBV7-2 combines with J gene TRBJ1-5; TRBD1 might be the D (6 bases). The germline gives CDR1 SGHTA, CDR2 FQGNSA. The V end lost 3 bases, the J end lost 11 bases, and 17 bases lay between the germline ends. The CDR3 contains 14 residues. This CDR3 reads CASSFDRQSPTQHF. The CDR3, as DNA: TGTGCCAGCAGCTTCGACAGGCAATCGCCGACCCAGCATTTT.

This clone is labeled as medium-sized. V usage is TRBV2 and J usage is TRBJ2-3; D might be TRBD1 (6 bases). CDR1 and CDR2 from the germline V gene are SNHLY and FYNNEI. This CDR3 is 15 amino acids long. Trimming removed 5 bases from V and 0 bases from J, with 12 bases in between. DNA of the CDR3: TGTGCCAGCAGTTGGGGGCGGGTTAGCACAGATACGCAGTATTTT. Its translation: CASSWGRVSTDTQYF.

The chain recombines TRBV4-3 with TRBJ2-4, with a possible D match to TRBD2 (6 bases). Germline assignment: CDR1 LGHNA and CDR2 YSLEER. Trimming stripped 1 base from V and 0 bases from J, with 22 bases between. The CDR3 extends over 20 amino acids. CDR3 residues: CASSQAWGEGWGLAKNIQYF. In nucleotides, the CDR3 is TGCGCCAGCAGCCAAGCTTGGGGAGAGGGTTGGGGACTAGCCAAAAACATTCAGTACTTC.

CDR3 region: CSATGVRNTEAFF. The CDR3 DNA sequence: TGCAGCGCGACAGGGGTTAGGAACACTGAAGCTTTCTTT. This chain joins TRBV29-1 and TRBJ1-1, with 8 bases matching TRBD1. Germline CDR1 SQVTM, CDR2 ANQGSEA. CDR3 size: 13 residues. After removal of 7 bases from V and 1 base from J, the junction contained 5 bases not matched to a gene. Combining the CDR3 with reference TRBV29-1 and TRBJ1-1 gives the whole variable domain SAVISQKPSRDICQRGTSLTIQCQVDSQVTMMFWYRQQPGQSLTLIATANQGSEATYESGFVIDKFPISRPNLTFSTLTVSNMSPEDSSIYLCSATGVRNTEAFFGQGTRLTVV.

J is TRBJ2-3 and V is TRBV5-4; 10 nucleotides line up with TRBD2. The CDR3 loop spans 15 amino acids. The V gene's germline CDR1 is SGHNT and CDR2 YYREEE (reference sequence). Trimming cost V 3 bases and J 4 bases; bases outside gene matches: 5. In DNA, the CDR3 is TGTGCCAGCAGCTCACTAGCGGGGAGGGCAGATACGCAGTATTTT. Translating it yields CASSSLAGRADTQYF.

V usage is TRBV28 and J usage is TRBJ2-7; D perhaps matches TRBD1 (5 bases). The germline V gene has CDR1 MDHEN and CDR2 SYDVKM. Trimming shortened V by 6 bases and J by 4 bases, and 19 bases separated the two germline ends. This CDR3 region has 15 residues. CDR3 protein: CASSLTIGDGYEQYF. DNA of the CDR3: TGTGCCAGCAGCCTAACGATAGGGGATGGATACGAGCAGTACTTC.

V usage is TRBV28 and J usage is TRBJ2-5; 8 bases align to TRBD2. The V segment lost 4 bases and the J segment 5 bases; nucleotides outside the gene matches: 6. Germline values: CDR1 MDHEN, CDR2 SYDVKM. This CDR3 has 14 amino acids. CDR3 protein: CASSSAGGRETQYF. The DNA for the CDR3 is TGTGCCAGCAGTTCCGCGGGGGGCAGGGAGACCCAGTACTTC.

The chain uses TRBV4-2 and TRBJ1-4; D remains unclear. The V end lost 5 bases, the J end lost 2 bases, and 12 bases lay between the germline ends. Germline CDR1 and CDR2: LGHNA and YNFKEQ. The CDR3 is 15 residues long. CDR3 loop: CASSLLGLTNEKLFF. In DNA, the CDR3 is TGTGCCAGCAGCTTACTAGGGTTGACTAATGAAAAACTGTTTTTT.

The V call is TRBV28, the J call TRBJ1-5; TRBD1 might be the D (6 bases). V was cut by 6 bases and J by 3 bases, with 15 bases left in between. In germline, CDR1 is MDHEN, CDR2 SYDVKM. The CDR3 loop spans 15 amino acids. This CDR3 is CASREAGAYNQPQHF. The CDR3 nucleotides read TGTGCCAGCAGGGAAGCAGGGGCTTACAATCAGCCCCAGCATTTT.

The chain couples TRBV9 to TRBJ1-2, with a tentative D call TRBD1 (6 bases). The germline gives CDR1 SGDLS, CDR2 YYNGEE. Trimming pared 4 bases from V and 5 bases from J, leaving 12 bases between. The CDR3 runs to 13 residues. CDR3 coding DNA: TGTGCCAGCAGCCGTACTACAGGGTATGGCTACACCTTC. Amino acids: CASSRTTGYGYTF.

The chain combines TRBV19 with TRBJ2-2; 9 bases agree with TRBD1. This CDR3 contains 15 residues. The trim removed 6 bases at V and 2 bases at J, leaving 4 bases unmatched. In germline, CDR1 is LNHDA, CDR2 SQIVND (reference sequence). Written as DNA, the CDR3 is TGTGCCAGTAGGACAGGGGGACCAAACACCGGGGAGCTGTTTTTT. Protein: CASRTGGPNTGELFF. Full variable domain (remainder filled in from reference TRBV19 and TRBJ2-2): DGGITQSPKYLFRKEGQNVTLSCEQNLNHDAMYWYRQDPGQGLRLIYYSQIVNDFQKGDIAEGYSVSREKKESFPLTVTSAQKNPTAFYLCASRTGGPNTGELFFGEGSRLTVL.

The chain uses TRBV5-6 and TRBJ2-1; 8 bases are shared with TRBD1. CDR3 length: 16 amino acids. Germline CDR1 SGHDT, CDR2 YYEEEE. Trimming at V came to 4 bases and at J to 2 bases, leaving 8 bases not matched to a gene. The CDR3 region is CASSPGTGTAYNEQFF. The CDR3 DNA sequence: TGTGCCAGCAGCCCGGGGACAGGCACCGCCTACAATGAGCAGTTCTTC. Using reference TRBV5-6 and TRBJ2-1 for the parts outside the CDR3, the full variable domain is DAGVTQSPTHLIKTRGQQVTLRCSPKSGHDTVSWYQQALGQGPQFIFQYYEEEERQRGNFPDRFSGHQFPNYSSELNVNALLLGDSALYLCASSPGTGTAYNEQFFGPGTRLTVL.

This clone was seen once. The rearrangement joins TRBV7-6 to TRBJ2-7; 9 bases match TRBD1. Germline trimming cut 1 base from V and 3 bases from J; bases unmatched to any gene: 7. The CDR3 length is 16 residues. Looked up from germline, CDR1 is SGHVS and CDR2 is FNYEAQ. CDR3 loop: CASSLGTGTGYYEQYF. CDR3 sequence (DNA): TGTGCCAGCAGCTTAGGGACCGGGACAGGGTACTACGAGCAGTACTTC.

The chain carries TRBV4-3 and TRBJ2-7; D is ambiguous. The germline V gene encodes CDR1 LGHNA and CDR2 YSLEER. V lost 0 bases and J 2 bases, leaving 8 bases between the germline ends. CDR3 length equals 14 residues. CDR3 region: CASSQDWRTYEQYF. The CDR3 bases are TGCGCCAGCAGCCAAGATTGGCGGACCTACGAGCAGTACTTC.

The chain couples TRBV7-9 to TRBJ2-7; D gene uncertain. This CDR3 is 13 amino acids long. Between the trimmed V and J ends, which lost 3 bases and 7 bases, there was a span of 13 bases. CDR1 and CDR2 (germline): SEHNR, FQNEAQ (reference sequence). The CDR3 here is CASSLTVPREQYF. CDR3 DNA: TGTGCCAGCAGCTTGACGGTTCCTAGGGAGCAGTACTTC. The complete variable domain, with remaining parts taken from reference TRBV7-9 and TRBJ2-7, reads DTGVSQNPRHKITKRGQNVTFRCDPISEHNRLYWYRQTLGQGPEFLTYFQNEAQLEKSRLLSDRFSAERPKGSFSTLEIQRTEQGDSAMYLCASSLTVPREQYFGPGTRLTVT.

The rearrangement joins TRBV9 to TRBJ2-7, with TRBD1 as a possible D gene (5 bases). The germline V gene encodes CDR1 SGDLS and CDR2 YYNGEE. The CDR3 sequence is 15 residues long. Trimming cost V 0 bases and J 3 bases, with 13 bases left between them. In DNA, the CDR3 is TGTGCCAGCAGCGTAGGGTCAGGGAATAGCTACGAGCAGTACTTC. This codes for CASSVGSGNSYEQYF.

This chain connects TRBV25-1 to TRBJ1-6; the match to TRBD1 covers 8 bases. CDR1 is MGHDK and CDR2 is SYGVNS in the germline V gene. This CDR3 has 15 amino acids. V was clipped by 6 bases and J by 4 bases; unmatched bases: 5. The CDR3 DNA follows: TGTGCCAGCAGATCGGACAGGGCTTATAATTCACCCCTCCACTTT. It translates to CASRSDRAYNSPLHF.

The chain joins TRBV18 to TRBJ2-5; D is perhaps TRBD1 (5 bases). Germline V gene sequence: CDR1 KGHSH, CDR2 LQKENI. Trimming removed 2 bases from V and 2 bases from J, with 9 bases in between. This CDR3 has 14 amino acids. CDR3 loop: CASSPSAGQETQYF. CDR3 bases: TGTGCCAGCTCACCATCGGCAGGGCAAGAGACCCAGTACTTC.

The chain carries TRBV4-1 and TRBJ1-2, with D tentatively TRBD1 (5 bases). V was cut by 6 bases and J by 0 bases, with 20 bases left in between. The CDR3 extends over 17 amino acids. Germline V CDR1 and CDR2: MGHRA, YSYEKL. The DNA of the CDR3 is TGCGCCAGCAGTCGACAGCCCCTTGAGTCCCCTAACTATGGCTACACCTTC. The encoded protein is CASSRQPLESPNYGYTF.

To note about this clone: At one of its ends the junction is not consistent with the germline gene, which may arise from a read error. CDR3 in amino acids: CASGWTGNSPLHF. The DNA of the CDR3 is TGCGCCAGCGGCTGGACAGGGAATTCCCCCCTCCACTTT. V and J are TRBV5-1 and TRBJ1-6, with 8 bases matching TRBD1. The CDR3 spans 13 residues. Germline loops: CDR1 SGHRS, CDR2 YFSETQ.